Listed below are T cell receptor beta chains from one sample, sequenced in a study of radiation and T cells in renal cell carcinoma. Clones were sequenced by immunoSEQ multiplex PCR, and TCRdb holds only the in-frame ones, with some missing. The sample holds more than 95,000 clones, roughly four fifths seen once. The material sequenced was blood, taken from a patient whose treatment included radiotherapy and nephrectomy. The receptors here all came from a woman in her fifties or sixties with renal cell carcinoma. Both conserved end residues are part of each CDR3. The D gene is left open where the match is weak. Not every row has a clone size; where given, it reads once, few, many or a size class.

D gene	clone size	V gene	J gene	CDR3 protein	CDR3 DNA
-	-	TRBV29-1	TRBJ1-2	CSVVERLDGGYTF	TGCAGCGTTGTAGAGAGGTTGGACGGTGGCTACACCTTC
-	-	TRBV4-3	TRBJ2-1	CASSQGLDGRYNEQFF	TGCGCCAGCAGCCAAGGTTTAGATGGGCGCTACAATGAGCAGTTCTTC
TRBD1	once	TRBV6-5	TRBJ2-7	CASSPGQTYEQYF	TGTGCCAGCAGTCCGGGACAGACCTACGAGCAGTACTTC
-	-	TRBV19	TRBJ2-7	CASSPRGGSYEQYF	TGTGCCAGTAGTCCCAGGGGGGGCTCCTACGAGCAGTACTTC
-	once	TRBV5-4	TRBJ1-5	CASSLATDQPQHF	TGTGCCAGCAGCTTGGCGACTGATCAGCCCCAGCATTTT
TRBD2	-	TRBV5-5	TRBJ2-3	CASILGGGLADTQYF	TGTGCCAGCATCCTCGGGGGGGGCCTCGCAGATACGCAGTATTTT
TRBD1	-	TRBV2	TRBJ2-7	CASSAYRGAEQYF	TGTGCCAGCAGTGCTTACAGGGGGGCCGAGCAGTACTTC
TRBD2	-	TRBV6-6	TRBJ2-1	CASSYTTSGGNNEQFF	TGTGCCAGCAGTTACACAACTAGCGGGGGAAACAATGAGCAGTTCTTC
-	once	TRBV5-5	TRBJ2-6	CASSLNGVPSGANVLTF	TGTGCCAGCAGCTTGAATGGAGTGCCCTCTGGGGCCAACGTCCTGACTTTC
TRBD1	-	TRBV9	TRBJ2-6	CASARDRGAGANVLTF	TGTGCCAGCGCTCGGGACAGGGGGGCTGGGGCCAACGTCCTGACTTTC
-	-	TRBV7-2	TRBJ2-6	CASSPLAGANVLTF	TGTGCCAGCAGCCCACTTGCCGGGGCCAACGTCCTGACTTTC
-	-	TRBV4-1	TRBJ1-3	CASSQEPGAGNTIYF	TGCGCCAGCAGCCAAGAGCCGGGGGCAGGAAACACCATATATTTT
-	-	TRBV28	TRBJ2-7	CASSLQWEQYF	TGTGCCAGCAGCCTACAGTGGGAGCAGTACTTC
TRBD1	once	TRBV28	TRBJ2-7	CASSAGDRYEQYF	TGTGCCAGCAGCGCCGGGGACAGATACGAGCAGTACTTC
-	few	TRBV29-1	TRBJ1-1	CSVRPGRNTEAFF	TGCAGCGTTCGTCCGGGTAGGAACACTGAAGCTTTCTTT
TRBD1	-	TRBV7-3	TRBJ1-2	CASSRQGGGYGYTF	TGTGCCAGCAGCCGTCAGGGGGGAGGCTATGGCTACACCTTC
-	-	TRBV6-5	TRBJ1-5	CASSYGPNQPQHF	TGTGCCAGCAGTTACGGACCCAATCAGCCCCAGCATTTT
-	-	TRBV6-4	TRBJ2-2	CASSDSGGTGELFF	TGTGCCAGCAGTGACTCGGGGGGCACCGGGGAGCTGTTTTTT
TRBD2	-	TRBV15	TRBJ2-1	CATSRGLAGANEQFF	TGTGCCACCAGCAGAGGACTAGCGGGAGCCAATGAGCAGTTCTTC
-	few	TRBV19	TRBJ1-2	CASSIDPGRNGYTF	TGTGCCAGTAGTATAGATCCAGGGCGTAACGGCTACACCTTC
-	-	TRBV30	TRBJ1-3	CAWSVTRRALSGNTIYF	TGTGCCTGGAGTGTAACCCGACGCGCCCTCTCTGGAAACACCATATATTTT
-	-	TRBV30	TRBJ2-5	CAWSVQGLAPQETQYF	TGTGCCTGGAGTGTACAGGGCTTGGCTCCCCAAGAGACCCAGTACTTC
TRBD1	-	TRBV19	TRBJ1-2	CASSASGTGELVRRGYTF	TGTGCCAGTAGTGCCTCCGGGACAGGGGAACTAGTCCGACGTGGCTACACCTTC
TRBD2	-	TRBV11-3	TRBJ2-7	CASSLKVEAGVGNWNEQYF	TGTGCCAGCAGCTTAAAGGTGGAGGCGGGGGTAGGGAACTGGAACGAGCAGTACTTC
-	few	TRBV9	TRBJ1-1	CASSVGGLTEAFF	TGTGCCAGCAGCGTCGGGGGCCTCACTGAAGCTTTCTTT
-	-	TRBV5-6	TRBJ1-2	CASSPKGGPLGGYTF	TGTGCCAGCAGCCCGAAGGGGGGGCCCCTCGGGGGCTACACCTTC